This T cell receptor beta chain was profiled in a study of cytomegalovirus exposure and HLA in healthy donors (TCRdb year 2017). Study-level background: An earlier analysis of a few hundred of the donors reported 276 Gb of sequence data and approximately 120 million unique TCR beta sequences obtained from approximately 180 million T cells. Among roughly 400 genotyped donors of the cohort, an average of 235,054 unique TCR beta nucleotide sequences were sequenced per donor, 15% to 20% of them non-productive. Besides the first cohort of under 700 subjects, a separate validation cohort made up of about 120 different subjects was used. The later analysis used no new phenotypic data to find candidate immune exposures, relying instead on TCR beta sequences and their occurrence across donors. Typing coverage varied by locus: roughly 620-630 donors for A, B, C, DRB1 and DQB1; roughly 560 for DQA1; more than 600 for DPA1; fewer than 480 for DPB1. In a later analysis, previously published TCR beta repertoires from about 640 donors were re-analyzed and high-resolution HLA genotyping was added so that TCR occurrence patterns could be studied. The study used immunosequencing to profile the T cell repertoires of around 600 subjects and linked those repertoires to cytomegalovirus serostatus. To predict cytomegalovirus infection status, the study brought together high-throughput TCR immunosequencing, statistical association of individual TCRs with disease status, and machine learning. Roughly 300 gigabases of sequencing data and approximately 91 million unique TCR sequences made up an early release that covered some 640 HLA-typed donors. Donor age, sex, ethnicity and CMV serostatus were collected together with the repertoire data. The aim of the study was to test whether cataloging public T cell receptors could identify signatures of past pathogen exposure. Of the roughly 410 genotyped donors, less than 90% were placed in the genetic ancestry cluster associated with self-reported Caucasian donors. An earlier analysis of some 500 of the donors applied high-throughput TCR beta sequencing to assess whether each TCR beta V gene segment acted as functional or pseudogenic. Every repertoire in the discovery cohort had been generated on one and the same sequencing platform. A later genetic analysis took genome-wide SNP genotypes for about 55% of the roughly 700 donors and used that subset as a discovery cohort. Class I and class II HLA loci were covered by the typing at four-digit resolution. Because of strong linkage in the cohort, four to six DR-DQ haplotypes were treated as single units for association and clustering.

In total, about 650 healthy bone marrow donors made up the cohort. At the time of sampling, every cohort member was nominally healthy, though immune exposures that went unrecorded were likely present. The donor was CMV seronegative and belonged to the group of 352 seronegative cohort members. Each donor provided a peripheral blood sample, and peripheral blood mononuclear cells were used for TCR beta sequencing. The Qiagen DNeasy Blood Extraction Kit was used to extract genomic DNA from the blood cell samples. From its cysteine to its phenylalanine, the CDR3 spans 14 amino acids. Of all the DNA, just the CDR3 is kept, 42 bases in frame from base 1. V loses 1 base of germline sequence and J loses 0 bases, and the interval between the two ends is 7 bases. CDR1 is given as SGHTA and CDR2 as FQGNSA, both from the germline V gene. Summary of the overall study and its limitations: In a later analysis, the rate of TCR association differed among HLA loci, with DRB1 alleles having the most associated TCRs and HLA-C alleles having the fewest. The study gave a list of over 150 TCR beta chains associated with cytomegalovirus. At a false discovery rate of 0.05, a later analysis linked around 17,000 TCR beta sequences to specific HLA alleles. A group of highly shared sequence variants was considered likely to be a technical artifact of the sequencing pipeline. Seventeen rarely observed V segments, including chromosome 9 orphons, were excluded from the earlier analysis of a few hundred of the donors because counts were too low. In this cohort, only TCR beta chains were sequenced, and detectable features were limited by the absence of alpha or paired-chain data. In a later genetic analysis, fewer N-insertions in productive TCRs were reported among donors in an Asian-associated ancestry cluster than the 666-donor mean. Roughly uniform sequencing depth across donors was assumed in presence/absence analyses, although this assumption may not hold. Linkage disequilibrium might explain the correlated functional status among segregating V segments, but an unknown experimental factor could not be excluded. Most CMV-associated TCR beta chains appeared to be HLA-restricted in a later analysis, and the HLA associations seemed to be driven largely by CMV exposure. An earlier analysis of roughly 570 of the donors showed that most TCR beta V segments appeared in productive rearrangements either about 90% or about 30% of the time, which broadly matched IMGT annotations. In a later analysis, HLA-associated TCR beta chains showed more clonal expansion and lower generation probabilities than non-associated chains that were equally common. When HLA alleles, especially DR and DQ, strongly co-occurred, attributing TCR associations to individual alleles was difficult. A few of the identified cytomegalovirus-associated TCR beta chains were confirmed in vitro to be specific for cytomegalovirus antigens. A further reported finding was that TCR beta sequences accurately predicted the HLA-A and HLA-B alleles for most subjects in the first cohort. The authors suggested that the approach could potentially be extended to other disease states and immunological phenotypes. Most TCR sequences were observed very rarely across donors, whereas some public TCRs were present in many individuals. The classifier was reported to diagnose cytomegalovirus status with high specificity and sensitivity in both the original and validation cohorts. For the cohort, immune exposure information was limited to CMV serostatus. The 87-base-pair reads could not distinguish some IMGT-functional V segments, including TRBV6-2 and TRBV6-3, so those segments were excluded. V-gene and J-gene trimming of TCR beta chains was associated with a missense DCLRE1C variant in a later genetic analysis, and the association was replicated in an independent cohort. A later analysis reported that several top co-occurrence clusters appeared linked to parvovirus B19, influenza, CMV and Epstein-Barr virus. Because some donors lacked HLA typing at each locus, the association tests relied only on the typed subset.

With respect to this clone: Its antigen is currently not known. Base quality data are lacking; no much larger clone is found one base away.

Library creation used the immunoSEQ multiplex PCR assay. For the multiplex PCR, a mixture combining 60 forward primers for TCR Vbeta segments and 13 reverse primers for TCR Jbeta segments was used. The CDR3 region of rearranged TCR beta genes was amplified from genomic DNA with a multiplex PCR assay. The Illumina HiSeq System was used to sequence the amplified TCR beta libraries as 87-base-pair reads. The study's own analysis went as follows. In a later analysis, 77 million or so unique TCR beta chains were counted across the approximately 620 repertoires, and around 10 million of these chains were shared by at least two donors. Raw reads were error-corrected and collapsed into unique sequences with a nearest-neighbor algorithm that merged closely related sequences to remove PCR and sequencing errors. Alignment of CDR3 sequences to IMGT reference sequences was used to assign V, D and J gene segments. For a sequence to be retained, a match of at least six nucleotides was required to both a V gene segment and a J gene segment. A rearrangement was called productive if the CDR3 had no stop codons and remained in frame with V and J, and every other rearrangement was called non-productive. CDR3 was defined according to IMGT convention as the region running from the second conserved V-encoded cysteine to the conserved J-encoded phenylalanine. The earlier analysis of about 610 of the donors excluded sequences that lacked an unambiguous match to a single V gene segment. An earlier analysis of about 600 of the donors called V segments functional above 56.7% productive rearrangements and segregating when the between-donor standard deviation exceeded 5%. A statistical classification framework was built to diagnose cytomegalovirus status from the catalog of TCR beta chain sequences. In a later analysis, V and J genes were assigned by comparing TCR nucleotide sequences against IMGT/GENE-DB human TR gene sequences. In a later analysis, CDR3 sequences and most-parsimonious VDJ recombination scenarios were assigned using the TCRdist pipeline. In a later analysis, each TCR beta chain was defined by its CDR3 amino acid sequence together with its V-gene family, and reads lacking a unique V-gene family were excluded. A later analysis removed over 500 highly shared, low-generation-probability nucleotide sequences to deal with suspected cross-contamination and a sequencing artifact. A later analysis calculated a clonal expansion index for each public chain from normalized within-repertoire ranks of inferred template counts. In a later analysis, generation probabilities were computed with a VDJ recombination model fitted to out-of-frame rearrangements, and the resulting probabilities were checked against IGoR. In a later analysis, TCR-TCR, TCR-HLA and TCR-CMV co-occurrence was scored with hypergeometric tests, and a repertoire-size bias correction was applied to TCR pairs. False discovery rates were estimated in a later analysis by permuting HLA or CMV assignments 20 times. In a later analysis, co-occurring TCRs were grouped using DBSCAN, and TCRdist sequence similarity was added for clustering within HLA-allele-positive subsets. Repertoires with fewer than 30,000 or more than 120,000 public chains were left out of co-occurrence clustering, as were roughly five repertoires with anomalous nucleotide sharing. TCRdb took over this immuneACCESS table, retaining in-frame rearrangements with V and J assigned. Such tables are incomplete; in checked studies, under half of the missing clones stem from an unresolved V gene, and the remainder is unexplained. That table supplies the V and J calls and clone size; D and trimming were determined from the DNA. The sample table shows 55,000 to 80,000 clones, and around 82% are seen once. The ten top clones hold roughly 2% of the sample.

The receptor comes from a man between 18 and 35 years old in good health and CMV-seronegative. The rearrangement combines TRBV7-2 with TRBJ2-7; the D gene is not confidently resolved. Sequenced material: PBMCs. The DNA sequence is given as TGTGCCAGCAGCTTAGTTACGAGCTCCTACGAGCAGTACTTC. It translates as CASSLVTSSYEQYF.